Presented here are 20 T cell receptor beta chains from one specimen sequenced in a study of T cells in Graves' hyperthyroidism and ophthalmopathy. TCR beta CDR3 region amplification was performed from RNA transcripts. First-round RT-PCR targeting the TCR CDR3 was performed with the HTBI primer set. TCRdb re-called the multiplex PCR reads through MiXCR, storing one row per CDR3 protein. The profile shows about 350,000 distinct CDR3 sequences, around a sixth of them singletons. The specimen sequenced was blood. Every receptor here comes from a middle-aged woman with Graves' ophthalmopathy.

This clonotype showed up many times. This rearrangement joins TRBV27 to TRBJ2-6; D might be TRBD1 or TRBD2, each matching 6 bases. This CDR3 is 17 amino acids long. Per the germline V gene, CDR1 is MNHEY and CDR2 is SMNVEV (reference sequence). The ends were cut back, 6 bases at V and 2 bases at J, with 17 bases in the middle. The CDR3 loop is CASREEGVTPGANVLTF. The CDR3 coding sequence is TGTGCCAGCAGGGAGGAGGGGGTGACCCCTGGGGCCAACGTCCTGACTTTC. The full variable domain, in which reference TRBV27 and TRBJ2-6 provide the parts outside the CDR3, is EAQVTQNPRYLITVTGKKLTVTCSQNMNHEYMSWYRQDPGLGLRQIYYSMNVEVTDKGDVPEGYKVSRKEKRNFPLILESPSPNQTSLYFCASREEGVTPGANVLTFGAGSRLTVL.

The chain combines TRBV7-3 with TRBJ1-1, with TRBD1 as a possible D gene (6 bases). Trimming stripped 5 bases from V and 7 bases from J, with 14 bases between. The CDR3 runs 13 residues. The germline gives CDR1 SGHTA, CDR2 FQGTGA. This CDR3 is CASSPQGLGEAFF. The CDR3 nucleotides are TGTGCCAGCAGCCCACAGGGACTGGGTGAAGCTTTCTTT.

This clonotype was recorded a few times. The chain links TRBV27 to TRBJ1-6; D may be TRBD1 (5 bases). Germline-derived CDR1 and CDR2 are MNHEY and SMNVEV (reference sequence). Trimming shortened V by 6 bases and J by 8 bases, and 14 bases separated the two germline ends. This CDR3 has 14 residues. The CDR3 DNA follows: TGTGCCAGCAGATCAGGGAAAATGTATTCACCCCTCCACTTT. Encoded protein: CASRSGKMYSPLHF.

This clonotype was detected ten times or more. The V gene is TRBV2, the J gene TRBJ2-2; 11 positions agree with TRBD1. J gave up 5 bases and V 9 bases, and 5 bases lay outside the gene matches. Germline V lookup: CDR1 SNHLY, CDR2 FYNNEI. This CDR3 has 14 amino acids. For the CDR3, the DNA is TGTGCCAGTTCGGGACAGGGGGAAACCGGGGAGCTGTTTTTT. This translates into CASSGQGETGELFF.

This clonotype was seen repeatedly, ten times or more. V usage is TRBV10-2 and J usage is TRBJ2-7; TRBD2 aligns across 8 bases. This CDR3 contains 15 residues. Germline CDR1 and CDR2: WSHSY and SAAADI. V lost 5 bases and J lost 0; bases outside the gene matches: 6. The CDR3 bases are TGCGCCAGCAGTCCGAGACGGGAGGGCTCCTACGAGCAGTACTTC. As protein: CASSPRREGSYEQYF.

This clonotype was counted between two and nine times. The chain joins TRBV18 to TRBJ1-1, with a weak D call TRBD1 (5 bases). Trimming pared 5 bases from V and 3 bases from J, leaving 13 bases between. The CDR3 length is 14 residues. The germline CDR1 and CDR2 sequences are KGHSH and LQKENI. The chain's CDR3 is CASSLGDPDTEAFF. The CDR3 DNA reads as TGTGCCAGCTCATTAGGGGATCCGGACACTGAAGCTTTCTTT. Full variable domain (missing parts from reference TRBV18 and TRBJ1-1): NAGVMQNPRHLVRRRGQEARLRCSPMKGHSHVYWYRQLPEEGLKFMVYLQKENIIDESGMPKERFSAEFPKEGPSILRIQQVVRGDSAAYFCASSLGDPDTEAFFGQGTRLTVV.

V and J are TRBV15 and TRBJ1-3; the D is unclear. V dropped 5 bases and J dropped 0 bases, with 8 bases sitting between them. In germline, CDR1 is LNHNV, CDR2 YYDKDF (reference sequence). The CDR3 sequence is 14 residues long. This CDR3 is CATSPRGSGNTIYF. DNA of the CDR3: TGTGCCACCAGCCCCCGGGGCTCTGGAAACACCATATATTTT.

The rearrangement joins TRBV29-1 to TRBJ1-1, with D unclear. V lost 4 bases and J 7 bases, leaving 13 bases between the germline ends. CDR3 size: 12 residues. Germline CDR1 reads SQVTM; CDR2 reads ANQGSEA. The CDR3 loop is CSVAIGGVEAFF. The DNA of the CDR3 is TGCAGCGTTGCTATTGGTGGGGTTGAAGCTTTCTTT.

The CDR3 DNA is TGTGCCAGCAGTACCGGCACTAGCGCCGGGGCCACCGGGGAGCTGTTTTTT. Translating gives CASSTGTSAGATGELFF. This chain uses TRBV6-1 with TRBJ2-2; TRBD2 matches 7 bases. The CDR3 totals 17 residues. The germline V gene has CDR1 MNHNS and CDR2 SASEGT. Unmatched junction bases numbered 13, after V lost 5 bases and J lost 4 bases.

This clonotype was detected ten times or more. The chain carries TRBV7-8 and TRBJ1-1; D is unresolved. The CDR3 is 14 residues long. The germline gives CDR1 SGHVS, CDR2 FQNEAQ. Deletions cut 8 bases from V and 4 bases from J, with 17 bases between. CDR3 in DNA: TGTGCCAGCCGACCGGGTGGGATTGCCACTGAAGCTTTCTTT. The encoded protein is CASRPGGIATEAFF.

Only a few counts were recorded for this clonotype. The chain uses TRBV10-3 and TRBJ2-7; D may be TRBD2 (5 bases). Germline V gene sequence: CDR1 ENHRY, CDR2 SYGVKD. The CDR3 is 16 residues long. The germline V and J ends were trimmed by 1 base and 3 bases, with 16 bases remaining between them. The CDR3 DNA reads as TGTGCCATCAGTGAGTGGGTGGGCCTAGCTGACTACGAGCAGTACTTC. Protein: CAISEWVGLADYEQYF.

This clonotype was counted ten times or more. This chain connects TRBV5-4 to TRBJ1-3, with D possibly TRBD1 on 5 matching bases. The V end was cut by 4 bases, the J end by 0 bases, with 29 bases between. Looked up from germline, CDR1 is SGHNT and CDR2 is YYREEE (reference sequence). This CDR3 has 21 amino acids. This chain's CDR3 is CASSRTSHTDPTRLSGNTIYF. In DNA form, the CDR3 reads TGTGCCAGCAGCCGGACAAGCCACACAGACCCGACTCGCCTCTCTGGAAACACCATATATTTT.

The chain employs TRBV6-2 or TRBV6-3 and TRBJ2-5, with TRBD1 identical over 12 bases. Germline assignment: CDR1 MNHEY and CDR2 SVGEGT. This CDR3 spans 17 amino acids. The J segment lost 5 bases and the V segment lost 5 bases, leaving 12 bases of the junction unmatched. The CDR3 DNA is TGTGCCAGCAGTCTCCGTGGGACAGGGGGCGCGGTGGAGACCCAGTACTTC. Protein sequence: CASSLRGTGGAVETQYF.

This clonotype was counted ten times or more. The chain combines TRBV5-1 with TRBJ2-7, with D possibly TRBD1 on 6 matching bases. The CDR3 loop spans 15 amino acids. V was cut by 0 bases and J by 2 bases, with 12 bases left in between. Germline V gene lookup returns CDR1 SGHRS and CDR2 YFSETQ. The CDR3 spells CASSLAAGETYEQYF. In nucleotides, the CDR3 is TGCGCCAGCAGCTTGGCTGCAGGGGAGACCTACGAGCAGTACTTC.

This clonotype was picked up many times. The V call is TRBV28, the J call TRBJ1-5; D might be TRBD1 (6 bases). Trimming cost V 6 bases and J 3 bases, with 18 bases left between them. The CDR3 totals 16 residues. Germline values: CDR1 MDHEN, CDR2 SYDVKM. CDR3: CASSQGNRESNQPQHF. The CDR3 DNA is TGTGCCAGCAGCCAAGGCAACAGGGAGTCCAATCAGCCCCAGCATTTT.

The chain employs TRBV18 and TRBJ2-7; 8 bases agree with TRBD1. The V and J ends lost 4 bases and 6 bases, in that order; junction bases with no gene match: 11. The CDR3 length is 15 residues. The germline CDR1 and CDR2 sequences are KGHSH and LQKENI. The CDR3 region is CASSQPGGISSEQYF. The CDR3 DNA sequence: TGTGCCAGCTCACAACCAGGGGGCATCTCGAGCGAGCAGTACTTC.

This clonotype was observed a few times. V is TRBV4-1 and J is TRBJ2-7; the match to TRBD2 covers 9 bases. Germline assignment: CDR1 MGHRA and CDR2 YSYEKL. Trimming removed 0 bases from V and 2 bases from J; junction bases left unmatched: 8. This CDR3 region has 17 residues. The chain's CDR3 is CASSQENLEREAYEQYF. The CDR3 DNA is TGCGCCAGCAGCCAAGAGAACTTAGAGCGGGAGGCCTACGAGCAGTACTTC.

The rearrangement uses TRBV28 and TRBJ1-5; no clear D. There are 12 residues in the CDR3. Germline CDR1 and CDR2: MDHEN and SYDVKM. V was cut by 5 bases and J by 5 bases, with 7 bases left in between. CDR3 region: CASSVIYQPQHF. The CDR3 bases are TGTGCCAGCAGTGTAATTTATCAGCCCCAGCATTTT. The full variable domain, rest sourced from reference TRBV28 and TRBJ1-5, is DVKVTQSSRYLVKRTGEKVFLECVQDMDHENMFWYRQDPGLGLRLIYFSYDVKMKEKGDIPEGYSVSREKKERFSLILESASTNQTSMYLCASSVIYQPQHFGDGTRLSIL.

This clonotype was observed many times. The CDR3 DNA sequence: TGCAGCGCTGACGGGACAAACAACTATGGCTACACCTTC. It yields the protein CSADGTNNYGYTF. The chain couples TRBV29-1 to TRBJ1-2, with D maybe TRBD1 (6 bases). The germline gives CDR1 SQVTM, CDR2 ANQGSEA. Trimming removed 7 bases from V and 2 bases from J, with 14 bases in between. The CDR3 extends over 13 amino acids.

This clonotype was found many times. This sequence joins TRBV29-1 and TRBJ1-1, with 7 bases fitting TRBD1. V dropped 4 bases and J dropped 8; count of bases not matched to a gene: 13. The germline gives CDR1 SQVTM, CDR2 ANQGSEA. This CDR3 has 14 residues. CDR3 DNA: TGCAGCGTTGCAGGGGGAAGTAGTACATGGGAAGCTTTCTTT. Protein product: CSVAGGSSTWEAFF.